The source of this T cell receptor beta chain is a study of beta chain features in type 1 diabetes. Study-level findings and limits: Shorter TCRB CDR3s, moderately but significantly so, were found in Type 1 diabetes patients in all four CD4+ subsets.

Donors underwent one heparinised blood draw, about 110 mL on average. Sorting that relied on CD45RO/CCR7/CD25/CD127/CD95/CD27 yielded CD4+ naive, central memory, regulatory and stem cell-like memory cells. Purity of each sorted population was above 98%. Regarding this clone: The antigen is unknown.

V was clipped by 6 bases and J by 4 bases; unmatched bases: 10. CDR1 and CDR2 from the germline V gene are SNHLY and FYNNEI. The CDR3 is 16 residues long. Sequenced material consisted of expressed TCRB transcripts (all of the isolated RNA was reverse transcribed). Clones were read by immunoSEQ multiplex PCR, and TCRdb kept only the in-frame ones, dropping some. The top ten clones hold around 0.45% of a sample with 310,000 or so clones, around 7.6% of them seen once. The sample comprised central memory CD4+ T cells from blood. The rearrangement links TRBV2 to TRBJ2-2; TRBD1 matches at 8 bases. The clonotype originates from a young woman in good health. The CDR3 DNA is TGTGCCAGCAGCTATACTAGAGACAGGGGCACCGGGGAGCTGTTTTTT. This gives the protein CASSYTRDRGTGELFF.